Each of the 31 T cell receptor beta chains below was sequenced from the same sample in a study of cytomegalovirus exposure and HLA in healthy donors. Researchers ran the PCR with 60 Vbeta and 13 Jbeta primers. Only in-frame clones appear in the TCRdb table, and some are missing; sequencing was by immunoSEQ multiplex PCR. In total, the table holds 150,000 or so clones. The sequenced sample was PBMCs. Receptor source: a woman in her 40s in good health and CMV-seropositive.

This chain joins TRBV6-1 and TRBJ2-5; 8 bases are a match to TRBD1. The V and J ends lost 3 bases and 2 bases, in that order; junction bases with no gene match: 5. Per germline, CDR1 MNHNS and CDR2 SASEGT. The CDR3 has 15 amino acids. Here the CDR3 DNA reads TGTGCCAGCAGTGATAACACAGGGGGTCAAGAGACCCAGTACTTC. It codes for CASSDNTGGQETQYF.

The chain is built from TRBV19 and TRBJ2-2; D is perhaps TRBD1 (6 bases). V shed 4 bases and J shed 1 base, with 13 bases lying between them. The CDR3 covers 16 residues. CDR1 is LNHDA, CDR2 SQIVND, per germline (reference sequence). This chain's CDR3 is CASSRLPGQNTGELFF. The CDR3 DNA follows: TGTGCCAGTAGTAGACTTCCGGGACAGAACACCGGGGAGCTGTTTTTT.

V usage is TRBV6-1 and J usage is TRBJ2-1; 12 bases line up with TRBD1. Trimming cost V 3 bases and J 8 bases; bases outside gene matches: 8. CDR1 is MNHNS, CDR2 SASEGT, per germline. CDR3 length: 16 amino acids. As DNA, the CDR3 is TGTGCCAGCAGTGACACCGGGACAGGGGGCTCCGATGAGCAGTTCTTC. As protein: CASSDTGTGGSDEQFF.

The chain employs TRBV10-3 and TRBJ1-6; D not resolved. Trimming cost V 3 bases and J 0 bases, with 3 bases left between them. Germline V gene sequence: CDR1 ENHRY, CDR2 SYGVKD. The CDR3 consists of 14 residues. The chain's CDR3 is CAISDSSYNSPLHF. The CDR3 DNA reads as TGTGCCATCAGTGACAGCTCCTATAATTCACCCCTCCACTTT.

The chain carries TRBV7-2 and TRBJ1-1; TRBD1 aligns across 8 bases. The CDR3 has 14 amino acids. The germline V gene has CDR1 SGHTA and CDR2 FQGNSA. With V trimmed by 6 bases and J by 4 bases, 7 bases remained unmatched. This CDR3 reads CASRRRGPVTEAFF. In DNA, the CDR3 is TGTGCCAGCAGACGCAGGGGGCCGGTCACTGAAGCTTTCTTT.

The chain links TRBV5-6 to TRBJ2-3; TRBD1 agrees at 8 bases. The germline V gene encodes CDR1 SGHDT and CDR2 YYEEEE. Trimming cost V 4 bases and J 5 bases; bases outside gene matches: 3. The CDR3 contains 13 residues. CDR3 in DNA: TGTGCCAGCAGCCGGACAGGGTTAGATACGCAGTATTTT. Translated, it gives CASSRTGLDTQYF.

The chain employs TRBV19 and TRBJ1-5, with 9 bases that match TRBD1. V was clipped by 5 bases and J by 8 bases; unmatched bases: 13. Germline V gives CDR1 LNHDA, CDR2 SQIVND (reference sequence). The CDR3 length is 16 residues. The DNA of the CDR3 is TGTGCCAGTAGTTTGAGGGGCGGACAGGGGTGGGAGCCCCAGCATTTT. Protein product: CASSLRGGQGWEPQHF.

The chain employs TRBV7-9 and TRBJ1-2, with 7 bases aligning to TRBD1. The CDR3 has 15 amino acids. Trimming took 4 bases from V and 7 from J; bases not matched to a gene: 12. The germline CDR1 and CDR2 sequences are SEHNR and FQNEAQ (reference sequence). The CDR3 nucleotides are TGTGCCAGCAGCTCAACGACAGGGAAGGCGGCTGGCTACACCTTC. Encoded protein: CASSSTTGKAAGYTF.

The chain employs TRBV28 and TRBJ2-4; D is possibly TRBD1 (5 bases). Trimming left V 8 bases short and J 7 bases short, with 12 bases between. The CDR3 is 12 residues long. Germline CDR1 and CDR2: MDHEN and SYDVKM. The CDR3 DNA reads TGTGCCAGCGGGCTTAGACAGAACATTCAGTACTTC. Protein: CASGLRQNIQYF.

This chain connects TRBV6-1 to TRBJ2-5, with TRBD1 identical over 10 bases. V dropped 10 bases and J dropped 3; count of bases not matched to a gene: 8. The CDR3 sequence is 14 residues long. Germline values: CDR1 MNHNS, CDR2 SASEGT. CDR3 region: CATRTGQGKETQYF. The CDR3 DNA reads as TGTGCCACAAGAACGGGACAGGGGAAAGAGACCCAGTACTTC.

The rearrangement links TRBV7-5 to TRBJ2-1; the table calls TRBD2, which could not be checked here. TRBV7-5 is given as a pseudogene. The CDR3 contains 11 residues. The CDR3 DNA reads as TGTGCCAGAATACCGGGGGGTGAGCAGTTCTTC. Translating it yields CARIPGGEQFF.

The chain joins TRBV7-2 to TRBJ2-7; 9 bases are a match to TRBD1. The CDR3 covers 14 residues. After removal of 4 bases from V and 2 bases from J, the junction contained 3 bases not matched to a gene. The germline V gene has CDR1 SGHTA and CDR2 FQGNSA. The CDR3 here is CASSYTGGTYEQYF. CDR3 nucleotide sequence: TGTGCCAGCAGCTATACAGGGGGCACCTACGAGCAGTACTTC. The whole variable domain, remainder taken from reference TRBV7-2 and TRBJ2-7, is GAGVSQSPSNKVTEKGKDVELRCDPISGHTALYWYRQSLGQGLEFLIYFQGNSAPDKSGLPSDRFSAERTGGSVSTLTIQRTQQEDSAVYLCASSYTGGTYEQYFGPGTRLTVT.

The gene calls are TRBV4-2 and TRBJ2-4; 10 bases are a match to TRBD2. Losses at the gene ends were 5 bases for V and 1 base for J; bases not matched to a gene: 11. CDR1 is LGHNA, CDR2 YNFKEQ, per germline. CDR3 size: 18 residues. CDR3 coding DNA: TGTGCCAGCAGCGATCCAGAGCGGGAGGGCCTGGCCAAAAACATTCAGTACTTC. This gives the protein CASSDPEREGLAKNIQYF.

The rearrangement links TRBV28 to TRBJ1-1, with D hard to call. The CDR3 has 12 residues. Germline V gene data show CDR1 as MDHEN and CDR2 as SYDVKM. V was cut by 3 bases and J by 5 bases, with 7 bases left in between. For the CDR3, the DNA is TGTGCCAGCAGTTTGTACGAGACTGAAGCTTTCTTT. It is translated as CASSLYETEAFF.

This chain joins TRBV6-5 and TRBJ2-7, with D perhaps TRBD2 (6 bases). Germline V CDR1 and CDR2: MNHEY, SVGAGI. This CDR3 has 13 residues. The V end was cut by 7 bases, the J end by 7 bases, with 17 bases between. CDR3 DNA sequence: TGTGCCAGCACCCCCGGGACTGCGCGAGAGCAGTACTTC. This gives the protein CASTPGTAREQYF.

The rearrangement links TRBV2 to TRBJ1-5; 8 nucleotides line up with TRBD1. J was trimmed by 4 bases and V by 5 bases; bases with no gene match: 7. This CDR3 contains 15 residues. Germline V lookup: CDR1 SNHLY, CDR2 FYNNEI. The CDR3 loop is CASSKRTGRNQPQHF. The DNA of the CDR3 is TGTGCCAGCAGTAAACGGACAGGGAGGAATCAGCCCCAGCATTTT.

The chain uses TRBV27 and TRBJ1-2, with D perhaps matching TRBD1 (6 bases). Germline loops: CDR1 MNHEY, CDR2 SMNVEV (reference sequence). V was shortened by 6 bases and J by 0 bases, with 14 bases between the two germline ends. The CDR3 runs to 15 residues. This chain's CDR3 is CASRLYTGTNYGYTF. The CDR3 coding sequence is TGTGCCAGCAGACTCTATACAGGGACTAACTATGGCTACACCTTC.

This chain uses TRBV6-6 with TRBJ2-7; 7 bases are shared with TRBD1. CDR3 length: 15 amino acids. Germline-derived CDR1 and CDR2 are MNHNY and SVGAGI (reference sequence). The ends lost 5 bases at V and 0 bases at J; junction bases unmatched: 7. The CDR3 coding sequence is TGTGCCAGCAGTCCCCGACAGGGCGGCTCCTACGAGCAGTACTTC. Translating gives CASSPRQGGSYEQYF.

The chain couples TRBV9 to TRBJ2-2, with D possibly being TRBD2 (5 bases). Germline V gene lookup returns CDR1 SGDLS and CDR2 YYNGEE. This CDR3 comprises 13 residues. Trimming removed 0 bases at V and 5 bases at J, with 5 bases between. The CDR3 is CASSVGGTGELFF. In nucleotides, the CDR3 is TGTGCCAGCAGCGTAGGAGGGACCGGGGAGCTGTTTTTT. Full variable domain (missing parts from reference TRBV9 and TRBJ2-2): DSGVTQTPKHLITATGQRVTLRCSPRSGDLSVYWYQQSLDQGLQFLIQYYNGEERAKGNILERFSAQQFPDLHSELNLSSLELGDSALYFCASSVGGTGELFFGEGSRLTVL.

About this clone: The junction does not match germline at one end; this may be a read error. This sequence joins TRBV11-2 and TRBJ1-2; D is unclear. Per germline, CDR1 SGHAT and CDR2 FQNNGV. The CDR3 has 13 residues. CDR3 residues: CASSLESVVGYTF. For the CDR3, the DNA is TGTGCCAGCAGCCTAGAGAGTGTAGTGGGCTACACCTTC.

The V call is TRBV9, the J call TRBJ2-7; 9 bases are a match to TRBD1. V gave up 5 bases and J gave up 5 bases; unmatched junction bases: 11. CDR3 length equals 15 residues. Per the germline V gene, CDR1 is SGDLS and CDR2 is YYNGEE. This chain's CDR3 is CASSGGGQGFHEQYF. The CDR3 region has the DNA TGTGCCAGCAGTGGGGGGGGACAGGGTTTCCACGAGCAGTACTTC.

J is TRBJ2-1 and V is TRBV30; tentative D call: TRBD2 (5 bases). With 2 bases removed from V and 8 bases from J, the gap between germline ends came to 7 bases. The CDR3 totals 11 residues. Germline loops: CDR1 GTSNPN, CDR2 SVGIG (reference sequence). The CDR3 DNA reads as TGTGCCTGGAGTCCTAGCTATGAGCAGTTCTTC. The encoded protein is CAWSPSYEQFF.

V is TRBV5-4 and J is TRBJ2-2; 9 nucleotides match TRBD2. CDR3 length: 15 residues. The germline gives CDR1 SGHNT, CDR2 YYREEE (reference sequence). V gave up 4 bases and J gave up 4 bases; unmatched junction bases: 5. Written as DNA, the CDR3 is TGTGCCAGCAGCGTAGCGGGAGTACGCACCGGGGAGCTGTTTTTT. Translating it yields CASSVAGVRTGELFF.

The chain joins TRBV7-9 to TRBJ1-4; D not resolved. The V end lost 5 bases, the J end lost 2 bases, and 6 bases lay between the germline ends. This CDR3 contains 13 residues. Per the germline V gene, CDR1 is SEHNR and CDR2 is FQNEAQ (reference sequence). The CDR3, as DNA: TGTGCCAGCAGCGGGGAGACTAATGAAAAACTGTTTTTT. Its protein is CASSGETNEKLFF.

The V call is TRBV7-9, the J call TRBJ2-2; 10 bases line up with TRBD1. With V trimmed by 5 bases and J by 5 bases, 5 bases remained unmatched. The CDR3 has 15 residues. Per germline, CDR1 SEHNR and CDR2 FQNEAQ (reference sequence). CDR3 sequence: CASSADRGLTGELFF. CDR3 in DNA: TGTGCCAGCAGCGCAGACAGGGGGCTTACCGGGGAGCTGTTTTTT.

V gene TRBV6-5 combines with J gene TRBJ1-1; perhaps TRBD1 as D (6 bases). The CDR3 is 15 residues long. V was clipped by 2 bases and J by 0 bases, with 10 bases between them. Germline CDR1 reads MNHEY; CDR2 reads SVGAGI. The CDR3 loop is CASSYQGPMNTEAFF. CDR3 nucleotides: TGTGCCAGCAGTTACCAGGGGCCGATGAACACTGAAGCTTTCTTT.

The chain links TRBV11-1 to TRBJ1-5; no firm D call. Per germline, CDR1 SGHAT and CDR2 FQDESV (reference sequence). V was pared by 1 base and J by 3 bases, with 7 bases between. There are 14 residues in the CDR3. The CDR3 nucleotides read TGTGCCAGCAGCTTAGACAGCTACAATCAGCCCCAGCATTTT. Protein product: CASSLDSYNQPQHF.

This CDR3 is CATSDPNYEQYF. The DNA for the CDR3 is TGTGCCACTTCCGACCCCAACTACGAGCAGTACTTC. The chain is built from TRBV19 and TRBJ2-5; D is unresolved. The closer fit of TRBJ2-7 to the DNA end suggests the J call may be wrong. Germline lookup yields CDR1 LNHDA and CDR2 SQIVND (reference sequence). The CDR3 is 12 residues long.

Points on this clone: The junction and the germline gene differ at one end; a read error may be behind it. CDR3 in DNA: TGTGCCGGCAGTTTACAGGTGTCCCCCGGGGAGCTGTTTTTT. It yields the protein CAGSLQVSPGELFF. This chain links TRBV27 with TRBJ2-2; tentatively, D is TRBD1 (5 bases). Germline-derived CDR1 and CDR2 are MNHEY and SMNVEV (reference sequence). There are 14 residues in the CDR3.

The gene calls are TRBV19 and TRBJ2-7, with TRBD2 matching 12 bases. V lost 4 bases, J lost 6 bases, and 7 bases stayed unmatched. The germline CDR1 and CDR2 sequences are LNHDA and SQIVND (reference sequence). The CDR3 is 15 amino acids. CDR3 nucleotides: TGTGCCAGTAGTACAGGACTAGCGGGGACGGGCGAGCAGTACTTC. Translated, it gives CASSTGLAGTGEQYF.

The rearrangement links TRBV19 to TRBJ1-1, with 9 bases that match TRBD1. Per the germline V gene, CDR1 is LNHDA and CDR2 is SQIVND (reference sequence). V lost 2 bases, J lost 6 bases, and 16 bases stayed unmatched. The CDR3 loop spans 18 amino acids. Here the CDR3 DNA reads TGTGCCAGTAGTATAAAAAGGACAGGGGTACTTAGGGGCGCTGAAGCTTTCTTT. It yields the protein CASSIKRTGVLRGAEAFF. The full variable domain, in which reference TRBV19 and TRBJ1-1 provide the parts outside the CDR3, is DGGITQSPKYLFRKEGQNVTLSCEQNLNHDAMYWYRQDPGQGLRLIYYSQIVNDFQKGDIAEGYSVSREKKESFPLTVTSAQKNPTAFYLCASSIKRTGVLRGAEAFFGQGTRLTVV.